One sample yielded the 17 T cell receptor beta chains listed below, sequenced in a study of T-cell memory formation after mild COVID-19 (dated by TCRdb to the early 2020s). Libraries were constructed by 5' RACE. Reads for this sample came from an Illumina NovaSeq 6000. In-frame beta chains were kept once TCRdb had trimmed the public reads at Q25 with fastp and called clones with MiXCR. Each CDR3 protein appears once, grouped with its most common genes and DNA. This sample is represented by fewer than 250,000 distinct CDR3 sequences; 10% of them were singletons. Just over 3% of the sample belongs to the ten largest clones. Sequenced sample: PBMCs or a T cell subset sorted from them (not recorded which). The receptors were gathered from a man aged 18 to 35 who had mild COVID-19 (a few samples of this study predate the infection). The sample titles of this study are shuffled in the database, so cell type and time point are left out; the donor was told from shared clones.

In its sample, this clonotype was seen many times. The chain uses TRBV7-2 and TRBJ1-4, with 8 bases identical to TRBD1. Germline lookup yields CDR1 SGHTA and CDR2 FQGNSA. The CDR3 loop spans 15 amino acids. V lost 4 bases, J lost 7 bases, and 8 bases stayed unmatched. CDR3 sequence: CASSSRTGSSEKLFF. For the CDR3, the DNA is TGTGCCAGCAGCTCCCGGACAGGGTCGAGTGAAAAACTGTTTTTT.

This clonotype was counted between two and nine times. This chain joins TRBV10-3 and TRBJ2-2, with 8 bases fitting TRBD2. Germline V gene lookup returns CDR1 ENHRY and CDR2 SYGVKD. The CDR3 contains 14 residues. The junction had 3 bases not matched to a gene; V was cut back by 8 bases and J by 1 base. CDR3 protein: CAIGTRGNTGELFF. CDR3 DNA: TGTGCCATCGGGACTAGAGGGAACACCGGGGAGCTGTTTTTT.

This clonotype turned up a few times. The CDR3: CASSQESRSTDTQYF. The CDR3 nucleotides are TGCGCCAGCAGCCAAGAAAGTAGATCCACAGATACGCAGTATTTT. V usage is TRBV4-3 and J usage is TRBJ2-3, with D uncertain. V dropped 0 bases and J dropped 2 bases, with 9 bases sitting between them. The CDR3 totals 15 residues. Germline CDR1 is LGHNA and CDR2 is YSLEER.

This chain joins TRBV5-1 and TRBJ2-1; D possibly matches TRBD1 or TRBD2 (5 bases each). Germline CDR1 and CDR2: SGHRS and YFSETQ. This CDR3 region has 13 residues. Between the trimmed V and J ends, which lost 4 bases and 9 bases, there was a span of 14 bases. The CDR3 bases are TGCGCCAGCAGCCCCGGGACCTCCGGTGAGCAGTTCTTC. This translates into CASSPGTSGEQFF.

This chain connects TRBV18 to TRBJ2-5; no definite D call. The CDR3 sequence is 13 residues long. With 1 base removed from V and 1 base from J, the gap between germline ends came to 4 bases. CDR1 and CDR2 (germline): KGHSH, LQKENI. CDR3 residues: CASSPQSQETQYF. CDR3 coding DNA: TGTGCCAGCTCACCACAATCCCAAGAGACCCAGTACTTC.

The CDR3 DNA reads as TGCGCCAGCAGTGGTAGCTATGCTGAGCAGTACGTC. This translates into CASSGSYAEQYV. The V and J genes are TRBV10-2 and TRBJ2-7; D unresolved. Germline V lookup: CDR1 WSHSY, CDR2 SAAADI. This CDR3 is built from 12 residues. The V and J ends lost 4 bases and 7 bases respectively, with 11 bases between them.

This clonotype has more than one count but fewer than ten. The chain recombines TRBV7-9 with TRBJ1-6; D perhaps matches TRBD1 (6 bases). CDR3 size: 16 residues. Germline CDR1 is SEHNR and CDR2 is FQNEAQ (reference sequence). The V end was cut by 5 bases, the J end by 10 bases, with 21 bases between. The CDR3 bases are TGTGCCAGCAGCCGAGTCCCGGAGGGGGAATGGTCACCCCTCCACTTT. Its translation: CASSRVPEGEWSPLHF.

This clonotype was counted ten times or more. V usage is TRBV5-1 and J usage is TRBJ2-1, with 7 bases fitting TRBD2. This CDR3 has 14 residues. From germline, CDR1 is SGHRS and CDR2 YFSETQ. V was clipped by 0 bases and J by 9 bases; unmatched bases: 6. This CDR3 is CASSLDGLVGEQFF. The CDR3 DNA sequence: TGCGCCAGCAGCTTGGATGGACTAGTGGGTGAGCAGTTCTTC.

This clonotype was recorded a few times. This chain uses TRBV11-2 with TRBJ2-7, with 7 nucleotides matching TRBD2. Trimming at V came to 4 bases and at J to 3 bases, leaving 6 bases not matched to a gene. Germline-derived CDR1 and CDR2 are SGHAT and FQNNGV. This CDR3 has 14 residues. The CDR3, as DNA: TGTGCCAGCAGCTCGGTTAAGCGGGGCTACGAGCAGTACTTC. Protein: CASSSVKRGYEQYF.

This rearrangement joins TRBV5-5 to TRBJ2-7; 7 bases are shared with TRBD2. Germline V gene data show CDR1 as SGHKS and CDR2 as YYEKEE (reference sequence). J was trimmed by 1 base and V by 3 bases; bases with no gene match: 10. The CDR3 totals 16 residues. For the CDR3, the DNA is TGTGCCAGCAGCTCGAGGTACGACGGGGGGTCCTACGAGCAGTACGTC. Translated, it gives CASSSRYDGGSYEQYV.

For the CDR3, the DNA is TGTGCCAGCAGCTTAGTACAGGGTGTCGGCTACACCTTC. This codes for CASSLVQGVGYTF. This chain uses TRBV7-9 with TRBJ1-2; D is perhaps TRBD1 (6 bases). CDR3 length: 13 residues. V was trimmed by 1 base and J by 8 bases, leaving 11 bases between them. CDR1 and CDR2 from the germline V gene are SEHNR and FQNEAQ (reference sequence).

The table lists this clonotype with a few counts. The chain carries TRBV11-2 and TRBJ2-7; D uncertain. Germline CDR1 SGHAT, CDR2 FQNNGV. With 2 bases removed from V and 2 bases from J, the gap between germline ends came to 4 bases. The CDR3 runs to 12 residues. The CDR3 spells CASSLPAYEQYV. CDR3 nucleotide sequence: TGTGCCAGCAGCTTACCTGCCTACGAGCAGTACGTC.

Only a few counts were recorded for this clonotype. V and J are TRBV21-1 and TRBJ2-1; the D segment call TRBD1 is taken from the table without a DNA check. TRBV21-1 is a known pseudogene. This CDR3 has 16 amino acids. CDR3 residues: CASSAPGRGILQEQFF. Written as DNA, the CDR3 is TGTGCCAGCAGCGCGCCGGGACGGGGAATTCTCCAAGAGCAGTTCTTC.

This clonotype occurred a few times. V is TRBV28 and J is TRBJ1-5; D is unresolved. This CDR3 comprises 12 residues. Germline V lookup: CDR1 MDHEN, CDR2 SYDVKM. Trimming cost V 8 bases and J 9 bases, with 14 bases left between them. CDR3 region: CASVGFGRPQHF. CDR3 in DNA: TGTGCCAGCGTGGGTTTTGGTAGGCCCCAGCATTTT.

This clonotype was counted between two and nine times. The chain has TRBV24-1 and TRBJ2-1, with 9 bases fitting TRBD1. The CDR3 has 14 residues. V was clipped by 9 bases and J by 3 bases; unmatched bases: 5. Looked up from germline, CDR1 is KGHDR and CDR2 is SFDVKD. The CDR3: CATGAGQGYNEQFF. In DNA form, the CDR3 reads TGTGCCACCGGTGCGGGACAGGGCTACAATGAGCAGTTCTTC.

This clonotype was counted between two and nine times. This chain joins TRBV6-5 and TRBJ1-4; D is uncertain. From germline, CDR1 is MNHEY and CDR2 SVGAGI. The length of the CDR3 is 14 residues. V lost 6 bases and J 7 bases, leaving 15 bases between the germline ends. The CDR3 sequence is CASSTTTGGEKLFF. Written as DNA, the CDR3 is TGTGCCAGCAGCACGACAACGGGTGGTGAAAAACTGTTTTTT.

The chain has TRBV7-2 and TRBJ1-5; D uncertain. This CDR3 comprises 13 residues. Germline-derived CDR1 and CDR2 are SGHTA and FQGNSA. The V end lost 4 bases, the J end lost 7 bases, and 11 bases lay between the germline ends. This CDR3 is CASSSSHRQPQHF. In DNA form, the CDR3 reads TGTGCCAGCAGCTCCTCACATCGGCAGCCCCAGCATTTT.